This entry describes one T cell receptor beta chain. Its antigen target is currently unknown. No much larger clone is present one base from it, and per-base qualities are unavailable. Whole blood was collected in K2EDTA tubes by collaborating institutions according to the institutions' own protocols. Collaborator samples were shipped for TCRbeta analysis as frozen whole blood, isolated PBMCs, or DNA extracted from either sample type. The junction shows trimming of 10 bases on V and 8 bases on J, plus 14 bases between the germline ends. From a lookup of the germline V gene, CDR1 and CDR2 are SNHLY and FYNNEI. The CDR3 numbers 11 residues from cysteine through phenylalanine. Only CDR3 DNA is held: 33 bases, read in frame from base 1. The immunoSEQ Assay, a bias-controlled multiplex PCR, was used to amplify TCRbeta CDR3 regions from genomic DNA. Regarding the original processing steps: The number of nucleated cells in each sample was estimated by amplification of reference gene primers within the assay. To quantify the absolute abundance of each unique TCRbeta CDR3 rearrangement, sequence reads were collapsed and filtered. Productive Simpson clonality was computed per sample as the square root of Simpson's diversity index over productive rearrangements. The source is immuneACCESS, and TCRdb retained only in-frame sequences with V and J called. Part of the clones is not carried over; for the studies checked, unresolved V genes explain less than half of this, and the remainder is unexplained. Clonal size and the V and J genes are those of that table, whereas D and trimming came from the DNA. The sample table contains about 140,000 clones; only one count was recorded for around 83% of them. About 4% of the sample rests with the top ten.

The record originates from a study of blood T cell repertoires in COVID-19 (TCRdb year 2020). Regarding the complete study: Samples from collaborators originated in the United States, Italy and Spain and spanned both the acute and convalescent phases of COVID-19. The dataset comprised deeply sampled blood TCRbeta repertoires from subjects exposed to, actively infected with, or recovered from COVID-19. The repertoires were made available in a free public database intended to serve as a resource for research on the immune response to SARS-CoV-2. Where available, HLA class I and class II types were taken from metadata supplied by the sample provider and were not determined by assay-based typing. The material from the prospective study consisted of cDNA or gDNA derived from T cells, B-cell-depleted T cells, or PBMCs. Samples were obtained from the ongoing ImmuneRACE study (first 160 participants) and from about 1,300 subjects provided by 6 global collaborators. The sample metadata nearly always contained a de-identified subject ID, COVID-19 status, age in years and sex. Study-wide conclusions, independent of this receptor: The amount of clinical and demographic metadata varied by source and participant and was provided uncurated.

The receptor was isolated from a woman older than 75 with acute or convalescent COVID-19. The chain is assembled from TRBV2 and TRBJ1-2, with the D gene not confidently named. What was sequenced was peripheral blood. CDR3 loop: CAIPGGGGYTF. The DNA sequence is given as TGTGCCATCCCGGGAGGCGGGGGCTACACCTTC. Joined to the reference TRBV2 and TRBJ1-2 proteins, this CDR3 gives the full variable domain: EPEVTQTPSHQVTQMGQEVILRCVPISNHLYFYWYRQILGQKVEFLVSFYNNEISEKSEIFDDQFSVERPDGSNFTLKIRSTKLEDSAMYFCAIPGGGGYTFGSGTRLTVV.